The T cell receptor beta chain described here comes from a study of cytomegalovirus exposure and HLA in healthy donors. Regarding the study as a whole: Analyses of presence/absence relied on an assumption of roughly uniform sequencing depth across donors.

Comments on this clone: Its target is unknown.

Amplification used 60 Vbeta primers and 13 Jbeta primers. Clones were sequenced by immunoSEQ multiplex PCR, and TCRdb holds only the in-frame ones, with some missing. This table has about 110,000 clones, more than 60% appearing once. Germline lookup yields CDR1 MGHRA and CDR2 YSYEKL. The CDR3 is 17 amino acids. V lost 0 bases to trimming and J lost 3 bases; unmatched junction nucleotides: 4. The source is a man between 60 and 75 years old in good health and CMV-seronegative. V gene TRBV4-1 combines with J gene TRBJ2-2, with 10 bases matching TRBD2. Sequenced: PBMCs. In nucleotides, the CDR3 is TGCGCCAGCAGCCAAGAAGGCGGACTAGCGGACACCGGGGAGCTGTTTTTT. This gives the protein CASSQEGGLADTGELFF.